This is a list of T cell receptor beta chains from one sample in a study of lymphopenia after photon versus proton radiotherapy. TCRdb's copy holds only in-frame clones and misses some; the assay was immunoSEQ multiplex PCR. This table has tens of thousands of clones, under 85% appearing once. Sample: peripheral blood, taken from a patient treated with photon-based radiotherapy. Receptors were obtained from a woman aged 45-60 years with pancreatic cancer. CDR3s leave out the opening cysteine and the closing phenylalanine or tryptophan.

v_gene,j_gene,CDR3aa
TRBV7-2,TRBJ1-1,ASSHTGGRAF
TRBV7-2,TRBJ2-1,ASSANGVRGEQF
TRBV7-2,TRBJ2-7,ASSLGHRDEQY
TRBV5-1,TRBJ2-3,ASSWPNQTVSTDTQY
TRBV29-1,TRBJ2-3,SVEGIRRRSSATDTQY
TRBV2,TRBJ2-3,ASSDRGARTDTQY
TRBV7-9,TRBJ2-1,ASYTSGRDEQF
TRBV19,TRBJ2-2,AAAPRGNTGELF
TRBV10-2,TRBJ2-1,ASSDWGAYNEQF
TRBV20-1,TRBJ2-1,SARERENRF
TRBV19,TRBJ2-7,ASSISQGISYEQY
TRBV19,TRBJ1-5,ASNYMTGGNQPQH
TRBV28,TRBJ2-7,ASSLITGGYEQY
TRBV6-1,TRBJ2-3,ASSESEHTQY
TRBV15,TRBJ2-2,ATSRDRKGLSTGELF
TRBV6-5,TRBJ2-7,ASSETGWGVRQY
TRBV6-5,TRBJ1-4,ASSRPGGSEKLF
TRBV7-2,TRBJ1-5,ASSSRPIGRQPQH
TRBV27,TRBJ1-2,ASSLISGGSGYT
TRBV5-6,TRBJ1-1,ASSFWTGLFTEAF
TRBV18,TRBJ2-4,ASSPPVTGNIQY
TRBV11-2,TRBJ2-3,ASRNWGRGTDTQY
TRBV6-4,TRBJ2-2,ASSCRDRAATGELF
TRBV19,TRBJ2-3,ASSIGPGLAATDTQY
TRBV29-1,TRBJ2-1,SADGLAGRPSYNEQF
TRBV9,TRBJ1-4,ASSVGGSTGNEKLF
TRBV4-1,TRBJ1-1,ASSQDWEEGNTEAF
TRBV6-1,TRBJ1-2,ASSEIPGGVGGYT
TRBV10-1,TRBJ2-6,ASSGPTGANVLT
TRBV28,TRBJ1-5,ASSVQGWDQPQH
TRBV6-1,TRBJ2-7,ASSGTGLHEQY
TRBV29-1,TRBJ2-1,SVQGSSGRGTYNEQF
TRBV25-1,TRBJ1-3,ASSGQGGNTIY
TRBV5-1,TRBJ1-4,ASSFGQGFEKLF
TRBV13,TRBJ2-3,ASSLVSDPGTSGPTDTQY
TRBV5-4,TRBJ2-3,ASSQRLAGAPVTQY
TRBV5-1,TRBJ2-1,ASSRAGKQF
TRBV7-6,TRBJ1-3,ASSLEVGRGSGNTIY
TRBV19,TRBJ1-5,ASSITGKNQPQH
TRBV15,TRBJ2-7,ATSRTGIPYEQY
TRBV5-5,TRBJ1-2,ASSRTGANYGYT
TRBV28,TRBJ2-7,ASSSPRMRYEQY
TRBV10-3,TRBJ1-5,AINRGDDQPQH
TRBV9,TRBJ2-3,ASSVGPGLAGGITDTQY
TRBV6-1,TRBJ1-1,ASSRANTEAF
TRBV28,TRBJ2-1,ASSFPRPSSYNEQF
TRBV7-2,TRBJ2-3,ASSPAALHTDTQY
TRBV28,TRBJ2-7,ASLGLAGESSYEQY
TRBV7-9,TRBJ2-2,ASSLVGDGELF
TRBV28,TRBJ2-1,ASSPGGGGYNEQF
TRBV28,TRBJ2-1,ASSELAGGSYNEQF
TRBV28,TRBJ1-2,ASRRLGTGGYT
TRBV15,TRBJ2-1,ATSLLTSGFYNEQF